Presented here are 26 T cell receptor beta chains from one specimen sequenced in a study of T-cell memory formation after mild COVID-19. TCRdb re-analysed the 5' RACE reads in MiXCR, keeping a single row per CDR3 protein. The repertoire holds hundreds of thousands of distinct CDR3 sequences, with 15% to 20% as singletons. Sequences were obtained from PBMCs or a T cell subset sorted from them (not recorded which). The origin of the receptors is a man younger than 30 who had mild COVID-19 (a few samples of this study predate the infection). Cell type and time point are not known.

V gene TRBV27 combines with J gene TRBJ2-6, with D tentatively TRBD1 (6 bases). The CDR3 loop spans 17 amino acids. V was clipped by 6 bases and J by 0 bases, with 15 bases between them. Germline V gene sequence: CDR1 MNHEY, CDR2 SMNVEV (reference sequence). Here the CDR3 DNA reads TGTGCCAGCAGGTTCTGGGCAGGGGACTCTGGGGCCAACGTCCTGACTTTC. The encoded protein is CASRFWAGDSGANVLTF.

In its sample, this clonotype was seen a few times. The rearrangement uses TRBV28 and TRBJ1-4, with D hard to call. In germline, CDR1 is MDHEN, CDR2 SYDVKM. The CDR3 totals 14 residues. The V gene lost 3 bases and the J gene lost 0 bases, with 5 bases spanning the gap. CDR3 coding DNA: TGTGCCAGCAGTTTGAGTGCAACTAATGAAAAACTGTTTTTT. Translation: CASSLSATNEKLFF.

V and J are TRBV20-1 and TRBJ2-3, with D possibly called TRBD1 or TRBD2 (6 bases each). The CDR3 consists of 16 residues. Germline assignment: CDR1 DFQATT and CDR2 SNEGSKA (reference sequence). Trimming left V 4 bases short and J 1 base short, with 18 bases between. The chain's CDR3 is CSANPARRGGTDTQYF. In DNA form, the CDR3 reads TGCAGTGCTAACCCTGCCCGGAGGGGGGGCACAGATACGCAGTATTTT.

The genes are TRBV12-3 or TRBV12-4 and TRBJ2-5, with a weak D call TRBD1 (5 bases). The CDR3 runs to 14 residues. The V end lost 5 bases, the J end lost 5 bases, and 15 bases lay between the germline ends. The CDR3 DNA sequence: TGTGCCAGCAGTCCCAGCACAGGACCGGAGACCCAGTACTTC. Encoded protein: CASSPSTGPETQYF.

The rearrangement uses TRBV20-1 and TRBJ2-5; 9 bases are a match to TRBD2. Trimming cost V 6 bases and J 5 bases; bases outside gene matches: 16. The germline V gene encodes CDR1 DFQATT and CDR2 SNEGSKA (reference sequence). This CDR3 region has 16 residues. The CDR3 coding sequence is TGCAGTGCCACCGAGGGCCTAGCGGGGTCCGGGGAGACCCAGTACTTC. The encoded protein is CSATEGLAGSGETQYF.

This clonotype was seen only a few times. One end of the junction does not line up with germline, which may come from a read error. The V gene is TRBV20-1, the J gene TRBJ2-3; 7 nucleotides match TRBD1. CDR3 size: 14 residues. The germline CDR1 and CDR2 sequences are DFQATT and SNEGSKA (reference sequence). The CDR3 loop reads CSARDGLGTATQYF. In DNA form, the CDR3 reads TGCAGTGCTAGGGACGGGCTGGGGACAGCTACGCAGTATTTT.

This sequence joins TRBV20-1 and TRBJ2-5, with D perhaps TRBD1 or TRBD2 (5 bases each). The CDR3 runs 14 residues. Trimming took 0 bases from V and 4 from J, leaving 12 bases between them. Per germline, CDR1 DFQATT and CDR2 SNEGSKA (reference sequence). The DNA of the CDR3 is TGCAGTGCTAGAGATCCATTGGGGGTAGAGACCCAGTACTTC. It codes for CSARDPLGVETQYF.

The sample holds a few counts of this clonotype. This chain uses TRBV28 with TRBJ2-6, with D possibly TRBD1 on 5 matching bases. V dropped 0 bases and J dropped 0 bases, with 15 bases sitting between them. In germline, CDR1 is MDHEN, CDR2 SYDVKM. The CDR3 is 19 residues long. The CDR3 sequence is CASSLWEARADSGANVLTF. CDR3 bases: TGTGCCAGCAGTTTATGGGAAGCCAGGGCAGACTCTGGGGCCAACGTCCTGACTTTC. Variable domain in full (rest from reference TRBV28 and TRBJ2-6): DVKVTQSSRYLVKRTGEKVFLECVQDMDHENMFWYRQDPGLGLRLIYFSYDVKMKEKGDIPEGYSVSREKKERFSLILESASTNQTSMYLCASSLWEARADSGANVLTFGAGSRLTVL.

The sample holds a few counts of this clonotype. This chain joins TRBV7-2 and TRBJ2-3, with 8 bases lining up with TRBD2. After removal of 7 bases from V and 8 bases from J, the junction contained 17 bases not matched to a gene. This CDR3 is built from 16 residues. The germline gives CDR1 SGHTA, CDR2 FQGNSA. Here the CDR3 reads CASNEPLAGGAGTQYF. In nucleotides, the CDR3 is TGTGCCAGCAACGAGCCCTTGGCCGGGGGGGCGGGTACGCAGTATTTT. Complete variable domain (other parts from reference TRBV7-2 and TRBJ2-3): GAGVSQSPSNKVTEKGKDVELRCDPISGHTALYWYRQSLGQGLEFLIYFQGNSAPDKSGLPSDRFSAERTGGSVSTLTIQRTQQEDSAVYLCASNEPLAGGAGTQYFGPGTRLTVL.

The chain couples TRBV11-2 to TRBJ1-2; TRBD1 matches 7 bases. After removal of 5 bases from V and 2 bases from J, the junction contained 8 bases not matched to a gene. The CDR3 has 15 residues. CDR1 SGHAT and CDR2 FQNNGV come from the germline V gene. The CDR3 reads CASSPSTGRNYGYTF. CDR3 DNA: TGTGCCAGCAGCCCCTCGACAGGGAGAAACTATGGCTACACCTTC.

This clonotype was picked up a small number of times. This chain links TRBV10-3 with TRBJ2-7; D may be TRBD2 (6 bases). This CDR3 has 14 residues. The V end was cut by 0 bases, the J end by 7 bases, with 13 bases between. Germline-derived CDR1 and CDR2 are ENHRY and SYGVKD. CDR3: CAISESGLTYEQYF. CDR3 bases: TGTGCCATCAGTGAGTCAGGACTAACTTATGAGCAGTACTTC.

The V call is TRBV20-1, the J call TRBJ2-1; the D call may be TRBD1 or TRBD2 (6 bases each). Trimming took off 7 bases at V and 0 bases at J, with 19 bases between the two ends. This CDR3 region has 16 residues. Germline CDR1 DFQATT, CDR2 SNEGSKA (reference sequence). The CDR3 here is CSVTGRGLRSYNEQFF. Here the CDR3 DNA reads TGCAGTGTTACCGGCCGGGGGCTTCGCTCCTACAATGAGCAGTTCTTC.

This clonotype was counted a few times. The junction departs from germline at one end; a sequencing error may be responsible. CDR3 in amino acids: CASSLGVLGDNTQYF. CDR3 DNA sequence: TGTGCTAGCAGCTTAGGAGTCTTAGGGGACAATACGCAGTATTTT. The rearrangement joins TRBV7-7 to TRBJ2-3; tentatively, D is TRBD1 (6 bases). The CDR3 contains 15 residues. CDR1 SSHAT and CDR2 FNYEAQ come from the germline V gene (reference sequence).

The chain is built from TRBV20-1 and TRBJ1-6, with D tentatively TRBD1 (5 bases). Trimming stripped 1 base from V and 10 bases from J, with 14 bases between. Germline assignment: CDR1 DFQATT and CDR2 SNEGSKA (reference sequence). This CDR3 has 14 residues. This CDR3 is CSARAREGGSPLHF. DNA for the CDR3: TGCAGTGCTAGAGCCAGGGAGGGCGGATCACCCCTCCACTTT.

The chain has TRBV20-1 and TRBJ2-5; 7 bases fit TRBD2. The CDR3 sequence is 13 residues long. The V segment lost 4 bases and the J segment 5 bases; nucleotides outside the gene matches: 7. The germline V gene has CDR1 DFQATT and CDR2 SNEGSKA (reference sequence). Here the CDR3 reads CSAKRGLWETQYF. CDR3 sequence (DNA): TGCAGTGCTAAGCGGGGTTTGTGGGAGACCCAGTACTTC.

This clonotype appeared a few times. The V and J genes are TRBV4-1 and TRBJ2-1, with D unresolved. Germline loops: CDR1 MGHRA, CDR2 YSYEKL. V dropped 3 bases and J dropped 7 bases, with 10 bases sitting between them. CDR3 size: 13 residues. The DNA for the CDR3 is TGCGCCAGCAGCCACCATCAGTCGAATGAGCAGTTCTTC. It encodes CASSHHQSNEQFF.

In this sample, this clonotype turned up many times. The CDR3, as DNA: TGTGCCAGCAGTTTGACTTCACCCTACGAGCAGTACTTC. Its translation is CASSLTSPYEQYF. The chain uses TRBV12-3 or TRBV12-4 and TRBJ2-7; D remains ambiguous. This CDR3 region has 13 residues. V was trimmed by 3 bases and J by 2 bases, leaving 8 bases between them.

The chain employs TRBV7-9 and TRBJ2-1, with no clear D. CDR1 and CDR2 from the germline V gene are SEHNR and FQNEAQ (reference sequence). CDR3 length: 11 amino acids. CDR3 sequence reads: CAVGKSNEQFF. In DNA form, the CDR3 reads TGTGCAGTTGGAAAGTCCAATGAGCAGTTCTTC. The entire variable domain, with the rest obtained from reference TRBV7-9 and TRBJ2-1, is as follows: DTGVSQNPRHKITKRGQNVTFRCDPISEHNRLYWYRQTLGQGPEFLTYFQNEAQLEKSRLLSDRFSAERPKGSFSTLEIQRTEQGDSAMYLCAVGKSNEQFFGPGTRLTVL.

Many counts were recorded for this clonotype. CDR3 sequence reads: CASSRLSGGLLGDTQYF. CDR3 coding DNA: TGCGCCAGCAGCCGTCTTAGCGGGGGGCTACTTGGAGATACGCAGTATTTT. The chain joins TRBV5-1 to TRBJ2-3; 10 nucleotides line up with TRBD2. V lost 4 bases, J lost 5 bases, and 13 bases stayed unmatched. Germline loops: CDR1 SGHRS, CDR2 YFSETQ. There are 17 residues in the CDR3. Complete variable domain (other parts from reference TRBV5-1 and TRBJ2-3): KAGVTQTPRYLIKTRGQQVTLSCSPISGHRSVSWYQQTPGQGLQFLFEYFSETQRNKGNFPGRFSGRQFSNSRSEMNVSTLELGDSALYLCASSRLSGGLLGDTQYFGPGTRLTVL.

Only a few counts were recorded for this clonotype. This chain links TRBV24-1 with TRBJ2-5; D is undetermined. Germline V gene data show CDR1 as KGHDR and CDR2 as SFDVKD. The CDR3 has 15 amino acids. V was clipped by 5 bases and J by 4 bases, with 16 bases between them. CDR3 sequence: CATSGLTYVRETQYF. The CDR3 region has the DNA TGTGCCACCAGTGGCTTGACATATGTCCGAGAGACCCAGTACTTC.

This clonotype has only a few counts. The chain combines TRBV5-1 with TRBJ2-5, with D possibly being TRBD2 (6 bases). CDR1 SGHRS and CDR2 YFSETQ come from the germline V gene. The CDR3 is 15 residues long. V was trimmed by 0 bases and J by 2 bases, leaving 11 bases between them. For the CDR3, the DNA is TGCGCCAGCAGCTTGGGCGGGGTGCCTCAAGAGACCCAGTACTTC. This translates into CASSLGGVPQETQYF.

This clonotype has more than one count but fewer than ten. The V call is TRBV28, the J call TRBJ1-2; a weak D match, TRBD1 (6 bases). The CDR3 covers 14 residues. Between the trimmed V and J ends, which lost 3 bases and 0 bases, there was a span of 8 bases. Germline values: CDR1 MDHEN, CDR2 SYDVKM. The CDR3 protein is CASSFPGANYGYTF. The CDR3 region has the DNA TGTGCCAGCAGTTTTCCAGGGGCTAACTATGGCTACACCTTC.

V usage is TRBV10-2 and J usage is TRBJ1-5, with a possible D match to TRBD1 (5 bases). This CDR3 contains 14 residues. With 2 bases removed from V and 9 bases from J, the gap between germline ends came to 14 bases. Germline assignment: CDR1 WSHSY and CDR2 SAAADI. CDR3 region: CASSEGTSPRPQHF. DNA for the CDR3: TGCGCCAGCAGTGAGGGGACCTCTCCCCGGCCCCAGCATTTT.

In this sample, this clonotype turned up a few times. The V and J genes are TRBV6-5 and TRBJ1-5; the D is unclear. Trimming took off 6 bases at V and 5 bases at J, with 8 bases between the two ends. The CDR3 is 12 residues long. Germline CDR1 MNHEY, CDR2 SVGAGI. The CDR3 loop is CASSNADQPQHF. The CDR3 DNA sequence: TGTGCCAGCAGCAACGCGGATCAGCCCCAGCATTTT.

The chain carries TRBV4-3 and TRBJ2-2, with D possibly being TRBD1 or TRBD2 (5 bases each). The CDR3 loop spans 17 amino acids. Germline V gene lookup returns CDR1 LGHNA and CDR2 YSLEER. The V end lost 2 bases, the J end lost 1 base, and 14 bases lay between the germline ends. The chain's CDR3 is CASSQLFGTVNTGELFF. The CDR3 DNA reads TGCGCCAGCAGCCAACTTTTCGGGACGGTGAACACCGGGGAGCTGTTTTTT.

This clonotype was counted a few times. The V call is TRBV4-2, the J call TRBJ2-3; D is perhaps TRBD2 (6 bases). V shed 3 bases and J shed 2 bases, with 12 bases lying between them. There are 15 residues in the CDR3. Germline V gene lookup returns CDR1 LGHNA and CDR2 YNFKEQ. The CDR3 region has the DNA TGTGCCAGCAGCCAGCGCGGGGCGTACACAGATACGCAGTATTTT. Translation gives CASSQRGAYTDTQYF.